Listed below are T cell receptor beta chains from one sample, sequenced in a study of blood T cell repertoires in COVID-19. Assay: immunoSEQ multiplex PCR; the TCRdb copy retains only in-frame clones and omits some. The sample carries about 200,000 clones, roughly 90% recorded once. Sequencing input: PBMCs or T cells enriched from blood (not recorded which). Source of these receptors: a woman aged 18-29 years who had recovered from COVID-19. Each CDR3 is given with its conserved first and last residue. The D gene is left open where the match is weak. Clone size is shown for a subset of rows, as once, few, many or a class of expanded clone.

clone_size	v_call	d_call	j_call	cdr3_aa	cdr3_nt
.	TRBV14	TRBD2	TRBJ2-1	CASGRDSSSYNEQFF	TGTGCCAGCGGGAGGGACTCCTCTTCCTACAATGAGCAGTTCTTC
.	TRBV5-1	TRBD2	TRBJ2-3	CASSLAGATRDTQYF	TGCGCCAGCAGCTTAGCGGGGGCCACACGGGATACGCAGTATTTT
.	TRBV2	.	TRBJ1-2	CASSDSRTKDYGYTF	TGTGCCAGCAGTGATTCGAGGACAAAGGACTATGGCTACACCTTC
.	TRBV6-5	TRBD1	TRBJ1-2	CASIRQGGTNGYTF	TGTGCCAGCATCCGACAGGGTGGTACAAATGGCTACACCTTC
.	TRBV15	TRBD1	TRBJ1-1	CATTETGTEAFF	TGTGCCACCACCGAGACAGGGACTGAAGCTTTCTTT
.	TRBV18	.	TRBJ1-4	CASSPQGSDEKLFF	TGTGCCAGCTCACCACAGGGGTCGGATGAAAAACTGTTTTTT
once	TRBV2	.	TRBJ1-2	CASRAGPGGGDIYGYTF	TGTGCCAGCAGGGCCGGCCCGGGAGGGGGTGATATCTATGGCTACACCTTC
.	TRBV19	.	TRBJ1-5	CASRNQGNQPQHF	TGTGCCAGTAGAAACCAGGGTAATCAGCCCCAGCATTTT
.	TRBV6-5	TRBD1	TRBJ1-4	CASSYDRVNEKLFF	TGTGCCAGCAGTTACGACAGGGTGAATGAAAAACTGTTTTTT
.	TRBV5-1	TRBD1	TRBJ1-1	CASSSRDRMMNTEAFF	TGCGCCAGCAGCTCCCGGGACAGGATGATGAACACTGAAGCTTTCTTT
.	TRBV2	.	TRBJ1-2	CASSEGQRADGYTF	TGTGCCAGCAGCGAAGGACAGCGAGCAGACGGCTACACCTTC
.	TRBV10-3	.	TRBJ1-4	CAIRGRDGEKLFF	TGTGCCATCCGCGGCAGGGATGGCGAAAAACTGTTTTTT
.	TRBV4-1	TRBD1	TRBJ1-1	CASSHGQGYTEAFF	TGCGCCAGCAGCCATGGACAGGGGTACACTGAAGCTTTCTTT
.	TRBV5-6	.	TRBJ2-7	CASSSPTGANEQYF	TGTGCCAGCAGCTCGCCGACAGGCGCCAACGAGCAGTACTTC
once	TRBV10-3	.	TRBJ2-7	CAISGSDRYEQYF	TGTGCCATCAGTGGATCAGACAGATACGAGCAGTACTTC
.	TRBV5-4	TRBD2	TRBJ2-7	CASSLGTSGAYEQYF	TGTGCCAGCAGCTTGGGTACTAGCGGGGCCTACGAGCAGTACTTC
once	TRBV7-9	TRBD1	TRBJ1-1	CASSQGTGGMNTEAFF	TGTGCCAGCAGCCAAGGGACAGGGGGGATGAACACTGAAGCTTTCTTT
.	TRBV15	.	TRBJ1-3	CATSRDLQAGNTIYF	TGTGCCACCAGCAGAGATTTGCAGGCTGGAAACACCATATATTTT
.	TRBV28	.	TRBJ1-5	CASSRGRGWSNQPQHF	TGTGCCAGCAGCCGGGGGAGGGGCTGGAGCAATCAGCCCCAGCATTTT
.	TRBV6-5	.	TRBJ2-7	CASSWTPTYEQYF	TGTGCCAGCAGTTGGACACCTACCTACGAGCAGTACTTC
.	TRBV7-9	TRBD1	TRBJ1-2	CASSLSSVQGVSYTF	TGTGCCAGCAGCTTAAGCTCGGTACAGGGGGTAAGCTACACCTTC
.	TRBV7-3	.	TRBJ2-3	CASSPNTGRADTQYF	TGTGCCAGCAGCCCCAATACGGGTCGCGCAGATACGCAGTATTTT
.	TRBV24-1	TRBD1	TRBJ2-3	CATKSTGSTDTQYF	TGTGCCACCAAGTCGACAGGGAGCACAGATACGCAGTATTTT
.	TRBV28	TRBD1	TRBJ2-5	CASRIDRGGETQYF	TGTGCCAGCAGAATTGACAGGGGAGGTGAGACCCAGTACTTC
.	TRBV18	TRBD2	TRBJ2-1	CASSPQSGGAGSANSYNEQFF	TGTGCCAGCTCACCGCAGAGCGGGGGGGCCGGGTCGGCGAACTCCTACAATGAGCAGTTCTTC
.	TRBV10-2	.	TRBJ1-2	CASTLGGEYGYTF	TGCGCCAGCACACTTGGCGGGGAGTATGGCTACACCTTC
.	TRBV7-9	.	TRBJ2-3	CASSLDQVAQYF	TGTGCCAGCAGCTTAGACCAGGTAGCGCAGTATTTT
.	TRBV3-1/TRBV3-2	TRBD1	TRBJ1-2	CASSPGQGNYGYTF	TGTGCCAGCAGCCCTGGACAGGGAAACTATGGCTACACCTTC
.	TRBV28	.	TRBJ1-3	CASSVTLDTIYF	TGTGCCAGCAGCGTGACATTGGACACCATATATTTT
.	TRBV3-1/TRBV3-2	.	TRBJ1-2	CASSQDRGPLHGYTF	TGTGCCAGCAGCCAAGACAGGGGCCCCCTTCATGGCTACACCTTC
.	TRBV18	.	TRBJ1-4	CASHPSWEEKLFF	TGTGCCAGCCACCCTTCGTGGGAGGAAAAACTGTTTTTT
.	TRBV3-1/TRBV3-2	.	TRBJ1-5	CASSPQPGHNQPQHF	TGTGCCAGCAGCCCCCAACCAGGGCACAATCAGCCCCAGCATTTT
.	TRBV28	TRBD1	TRBJ1-2	CAAPEGRTGVTAGYTF	TGTGCCGCCCCTGAAGGTAGGACAGGGGTTACGGCCGGCTACACCTTC
.	TRBV28	.	TRBJ2-2	CASSLSRTGELFF	TGTGCCAGCAGTTTATCCCGGACCGGGGAGCTGTTTTTT
.	TRBV2	.	TRBJ1-2	CASSVEHHYGYTF	TGTGCCAGCAGTGTTGAGCACCACTATGGCTACACCTTC
.	TRBV10-2	.	TRBJ1-6	CASSVGGDSPLHF	TGCGCCAGCAGTGTGGGGGGAGATTCACCCCTCCACTTT
once	TRBV28	.	TRBJ2-7	CASSSTYEQYF	TGTGCCAGCAGTTCAACCTACGAGCAGTACTTC
.	TRBV27	TRBD1	TRBJ2-7	CASRQGVYSYEQYF	TGTGCCAGCCGTCAGGGGGTATACTCCTACGAGCAGTACTTC
once	TRBV29-1	TRBD2	TRBJ2-1	CSFGEGYNEQFF	TGCAGTTTTGGGGAGGGCTACAATGAGCAGTTCTTC
.	TRBV5-1	TRBD1	TRBJ1-3	CASSLVDPRQGTGNTIYF	TGCGCCAGCAGCTTGGTTGACCCAAGACAGGGGACTGGAAACACCATATATTTT
.	TRBV5-4	.	TRBJ2-7	CASSQDFGTWYEQYF	TGTGCCAGCAGCCAGGACTTTGGGACTTGGTACGAGCAGTACTTC
.	TRBV18	.	TRBJ2-2	CASSPRTGVNTGELFF	TGTGCCAGCTCACCACGAACGGGGGTAAATACCGGGGAGCTGTTTTTT
.	TRBV28	.	TRBJ1-2	CASNQGPGRNGYTF	TGTGCCAGCAATCAAGGGCCGGGAAGAAACGGCTACACCTTC
once	TRBV7-8	.	TRBJ2-5	CASSPYGMGLEETQYF	TGTGCCAGCAGCCCTTACGGTATGGGGCTTGAAGAGACCCAGTACTTC
.	TRBV7-9	TRBD1	TRBJ2-7	CASSLERQGPFYEQYF	TGTGCCAGCAGCTTAGAGAGACAGGGTCCCTTTTACGAGCAGTACTTC
.	TRBV12-5	TRBD1	TRBJ2-7	CASGFGDRRYEQYF	TGTGCTAGTGGTTTTGGGGACAGAAGATACGAGCAGTACTTC
once	TRBV30	.	TRBJ1-3	CAWSKTTTGNTIYF	TGTGCCTGGAGTAAAACCACGACAGGAAACACCATATATTTT
.	TRBV6-5	.	TRBJ2-2	CASSPQGNGELFF	TGTGCCAGCAGTCCACAGGGAAACGGGGAGCTGTTTTTT
.	TRBV27	.	TRBJ1-4	CASSGTSGPGGKLFF	TGTGCCAGCAGTGGAACCTCAGGTCCGGGGGGAAAACTGTTTTTT
.	TRBV28	TRBD1	TRBJ1-1	CASSFPRQGREGMNTEAFF	TGTGCCAGCAGTTTTCCCCGACAGGGGCGAGAGGGGATGAACACTGAAGCTTTCTTT
.	TRBV21-1	.	TRBJ2-2	CASSNAQGRSANTGELFF	TGTGCCAGCAGCAACGCGCAGGGGCGGAGTGCGAACACCGGGGAGCTGTTTTTT
.	TRBV30	TRBD1	TRBJ2-7	CAWDRGQGEQYF	TGTGCCTGGGACAGGGGGCAAGGCGAGCAGTACTTC
few	TRBV7-2	TRBD2	TRBJ2-3	CASSLVAGRAADTQYF	TGTGCCAGCAGCTTAGTAGCGGGGCGGGCGGCAGATACGCAGTATTTT
.	TRBV10-3	.	TRBJ1-1	CAIGRAAAGDTEAFF	TGTGCCATCGGTCGGGCCGCCGCGGGGGACACTGAAGCTTTCTTT